This TCR beta chain is drawn from a study of control samples from healthy donors and cancer patients. CDR1 is MRHNA and CDR2 is SNTAGT in the germline V gene. CDR3 length equals 15 residues. The repertoire was sequenced with immunoSEQ multiplex PCR; TCRdb's copy has only in-frame clones and lacks some. The sample has about 100,000 clones; roughly nine tenths are singletons. In regard to this clone: One end of the junction does not line up with germline, which may come from a read error.

The sequencing sample was made of blood. The TCR was taken from a woman between 18 and 30 years old in good health. The V and J genes are TRBV6-4 and TRBJ2-3; the D gene is possibly TRBD2 (6 bases). CDR3 DNA sequence: TGTGCCAGCAATGACTCGAGCGGGAGCACAGATACGCAGTATTTT. This sequence encodes CASNDSSGSTDTQYF.